A selection of T cell receptor beta chains follows, all from one sample in a study of blood T cell repertoires in COVID-19. Profiling relied on immunoSEQ multiplex PCR, and the TCRdb table lists in-frame clones only, not all of them. Here the sample spans roughly 100,000 clones, approximately 86% being singletons. The sequencing input was peripheral blood. The receptors shown here come from a man between 45 and 60 years old with active or convalescent COVID-19. Both conserved end residues are part of each CDR3. A D gene is named only where the DNA matches it firmly. Only some rows state a clone size, as once, few, many or a class for expanded clones.

>TRBV7-9|NA|TRBJ2-5|NA
CASSFLQGGPGTQYF
TGTGCCAGCAGCTTCCTACAAGGGGGACCTGGGACCCAGTACTTC
>TRBV10-1|NA|TRBJ1-6|TRBD1
CASSERQGSPLHF
TGCGCCAGCAGTGAGAGACAGGGGTCACCCCTCCACTTT
>TRBV5-1|NA|TRBJ2-1|TRBD2
CASNIGTSDNEQFF
TGCGCCAGCAATATCGGAACTAGCGACAATGAGCAGTTCTTC
>TRBV6-2/TRBV6-3|NA|TRBJ2-7|TRBD1
CASSYSRDRVRVFGYEQYF
TGTGCCAGCAGTTACTCCCGGGACAGGGTGAGGGTTTTCGGCTACGAGCAGTACTTC
>TRBV18|NA|TRBJ1-6|NA
CASSQDSLGYNSPLHF
TGTGCCAGCTCACAGGACAGCTTAGGCTATAATTCACCCCTCCACTTT
>TRBV7-2|NA|TRBJ2-2|NA
CASSLSQGTGELFF
TGTGCCAGCAGCTTATCGCAGGGTACCGGGGAGCTGTTTTTT
>TRBV29-1|NA|TRBJ1-1|NA
CSVAPTPGGTEAFF
TGCAGCGTTGCCCCGACTCCCGGGGGCACTGAAGCTTTCTTT
>TRBV5-1|NA|TRBJ2-5|TRBD1
CASSSAGQGGQETQYF
TGCGCCAGCAGCTCGGCGGGACAGGGGGGGCAAGAGACCCAGTACTTC
>TRBV6-6|once|TRBJ1-2|NA
CASSSPGGATTYGYTF
TGTGCCAGCAGTTCCCCGGGGGGCGCTACAACCTATGGCTACACCTTC
>TRBV12-3/TRBV12-4|NA|TRBJ1-3|NA
CASSLAAGNTIYF
TGTGCCAGCAGTTTAGCAGCCGGAAACACCATATATTTT
>TRBV6-5|NA|TRBJ2-1|NA
CASSYAQKGHEQFF
TGTGCCAGCAGTTACGCCCAGAAGGGGCATGAGCAGTTCTTC
>TRBV5-4|NA|TRBJ2-5|NA
CASSDLQGGEETQYF
TGTGCCAGCAGCGACCTACAAGGGGGAGAGGAGACCCAGTACTTC
>TRBV5-1|NA|TRBJ1-6|NA
CASSSQGYYNSPLHF
TGCGCCAGCAGCTCACAGGGCTACTATAATTCACCCCTCCACTTT
>TRBV5-1|NA|TRBJ1-4|TRBD1
CASSSFGQGRNEKLFF
TGCGCCAGCAGCTCTTTCGGACAGGGTCGGAATGAAAAACTGTTTTTT
>TRBV5-1|NA|TRBJ1-2|TRBD1
CASSLEGTGVEGYTF
TGCGCCAGCAGCTTGGAGGGGACAGGGGTTGAAGGCTACACCTTC
>TRBV19|once|TRBJ2-5|NA
CASSIEDRQETQYF
TGTGCCAGTAGTATAGAGGACAGACAAGAGACCCAGTACTTC
>TRBV3-1/TRBV3-2|NA|TRBJ1-6|NA
CASSHGTDNSPLHF
TGTGCCAGCAGCCACGGGACTGACAATTCACCCCTCCACTTT
>TRBV12-3/TRBV12-4|once|TRBJ1-2|NA
CASSSSDYGYTF
TGTGCCAGCAGTTCATCGGACTATGGCTACACCTTC
>TRBV5-4|few|TRBJ1-6|NA
CASSYGQSSYNSPLHF
TGTGCCAGCAGCTATGGACAGAGCTCCTATAATTCACCCCTCCACTTT
>TRBV7-2|NA|TRBJ1-3|NA
CASSPPTRTTGNTIYF
TGTGCCAGCAGCCCTCCGACGCGTACTACTGGAAACACCATATATTTT
>TRBV28|NA|TRBJ2-4|TRBD2
CASSPETGTSVRKNIQYF
TGTGCCAGCAGTCCGGAGACCGGGACTAGCGTTCGCAAAAACATTCAGTACTTC
>TRBV4-3|NA|TRBJ1-6|NA
CASSLSGGAHSPLHF
TGCGCCAGCAGCCTCTCTGGGGGGGCCCATTCACCCCTCCACTTT
>TRBV6-2/TRBV6-3|NA|TRBJ1-1|NA
CASSYSGGSTEAFF
TGTGCCAGCAGTTACTCAGGGGGTAGCACTGAAGCTTTCTTT
>TRBV7-2|few|TRBJ2-4|TRBD2
CASSLRTSGVAKNIQYF
TGTGCCAGCAGCTTAAGGACTAGCGGGGTTGCCAAAAACATTCAGTACTTC
>TRBV12-3/TRBV12-4|NA|TRBJ2-7|NA
CASSPAYEQYF
TGTGCCAGCAGTCCTGCCTACGAGCAGTACTTC
>TRBV7-9|NA|TRBJ1-5|TRBD1
CASSPTGDQPQHF
TGTGCCAGCAGCCCGACAGGGGATCAGCCCCAGCATTTT
>TRBV27|NA|TRBJ1-1|TRBD1
CASSWGQGVPNTEAFF
TGTGCCAGCAGTTGGGGACAGGGCGTTCCGAACACTGAAGCTTTCTTT
>TRBV6-5|NA|TRBJ2-3|NA
CASSLDSTSTDTQYF
TGTGCCAGCAGTTTGGACAGTACTAGCACAGATACGCAGTATTTT
>TRBV19|NA|TRBJ1-4|TRBD1
CATSDRAGEKLFF
TGTGCCACTTCGGACAGGGCTGGTGAAAAACTGTTTTTT
>TRBV10-2|NA|TRBJ1-1|NA
CASSEHGSTEAFF
TGCGCCAGCAGTGAGCATGGGAGCACTGAAGCTTTCTTT
>TRBV5-1|NA|TRBJ1-1|TRBD1
CASSPGQGNTEAFF
TGCGCCAGCAGCCCGGGACAGGGGAACACTGAAGCTTTCTTT
>TRBV10-2|NA|TRBJ1-1|TRBD1
CASRGLTGPGTEAFF
TGCGCCAGCAGGGGCTTGACAGGGCCGGGCACTGAAGCTTTCTTT
>TRBV10-1|NA|TRBJ2-4|TRBD1
CASSESSGQGAPKNIQYF
TGCGCCAGCAGTGAGTCGAGTGGCCAGGGGGCTCCCAAAAACATTCAGTACTTC
>TRBV4-3|NA|TRBJ2-2|TRBD1
CASSQEAGGAGELFF
TGCGCCAGCAGCCAGGAAGCAGGGGGAGCCGGGGAGCTGTTTTTT
>TRBV10-1|NA|TRBJ1-1|NA
CASSSDRSRTEAFF
TGCGCCAGCAGCTCAGACAGGTCCCGCACTGAAGCTTTCTTT
>TRBV13|NA|TRBJ2-2|TRBD1
CASRDDRGHTGELFF
TGTGCCAGCAGGGACGACAGGGGGCACACCGGGGAGCTGTTTTTT